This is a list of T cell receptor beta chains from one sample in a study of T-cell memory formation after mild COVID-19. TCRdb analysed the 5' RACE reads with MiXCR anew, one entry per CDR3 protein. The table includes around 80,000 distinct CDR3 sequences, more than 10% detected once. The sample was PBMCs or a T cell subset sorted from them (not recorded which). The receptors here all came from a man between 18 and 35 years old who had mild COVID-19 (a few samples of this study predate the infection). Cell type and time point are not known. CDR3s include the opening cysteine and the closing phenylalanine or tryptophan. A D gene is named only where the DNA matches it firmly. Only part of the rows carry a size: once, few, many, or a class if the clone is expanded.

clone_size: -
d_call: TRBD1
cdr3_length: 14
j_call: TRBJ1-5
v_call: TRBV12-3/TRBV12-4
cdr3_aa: CASSLQGEDQPQHF
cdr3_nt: TGTGCCAGCAGCCTACAGGGGGAAGATCAGCCCCAGCATTTT

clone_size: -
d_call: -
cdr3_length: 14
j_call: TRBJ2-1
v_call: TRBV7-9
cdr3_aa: CASSPPLSYNEQFF
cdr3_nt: TGTGCCAGCAGCCCCCCTCTCTCCTACAATGAGCAGTTCTTC

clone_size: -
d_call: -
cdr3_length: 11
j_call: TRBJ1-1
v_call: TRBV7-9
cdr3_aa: CASGGALQAFF
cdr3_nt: TGTGCCAGCGGTGGGGCATTGCAGGCTTTCTTT

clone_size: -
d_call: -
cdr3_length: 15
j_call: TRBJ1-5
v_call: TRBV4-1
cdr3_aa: CASSQGTASNQPQHF
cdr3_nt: TGCGCCAGCAGCCAAGGGACGGCTAGCAATCAGCCCCAGCATTTT

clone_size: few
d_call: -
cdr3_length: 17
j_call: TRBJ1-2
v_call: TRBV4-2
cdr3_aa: CASSQDVSGYENYGYTF
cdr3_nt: TGTGCCAGCAGCCAAGACGTTTCAGGGTATGAGAACTATGGCTACACCTTC

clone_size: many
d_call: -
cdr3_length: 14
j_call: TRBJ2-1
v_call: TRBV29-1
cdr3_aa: CSVEKGRSYNEQFF
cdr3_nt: TGCAGCGTTGAGAAGGGGAGGTCCTACAATGAGCAGTTCTTC

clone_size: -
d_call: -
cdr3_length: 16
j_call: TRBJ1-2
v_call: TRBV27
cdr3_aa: CASSRLGGPTDYGYTF
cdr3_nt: TGTGCCAGCAGCCGCCTCGGGGGGCCAACGGACTATGGCTACACCTTC

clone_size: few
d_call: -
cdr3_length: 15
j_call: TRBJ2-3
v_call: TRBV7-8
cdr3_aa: CASGKWGGRIDTQYF
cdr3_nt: TGTGCCAGCGGAAAATGGGGGGGGCGGATAGATACGCAGTATTTT

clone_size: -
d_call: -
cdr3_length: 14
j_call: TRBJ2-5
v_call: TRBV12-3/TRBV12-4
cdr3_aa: CASSPEVDEETQYF
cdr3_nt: TGTGCCAGCAGCCCCGAGGTGGACGAGGAGACCCAGTACTTC

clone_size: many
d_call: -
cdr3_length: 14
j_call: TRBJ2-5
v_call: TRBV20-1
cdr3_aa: CSAISSGLGETQYF
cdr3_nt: TGCAGTGCTATTTCGTCTGGGCTCGGGGAGACCCAGTACTTC

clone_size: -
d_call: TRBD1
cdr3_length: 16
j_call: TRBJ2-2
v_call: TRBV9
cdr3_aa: CASSVNRDRGGGELFF
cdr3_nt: TGTGCCAGCAGCGTCAACCGGGACAGGGGAGGCGGGGAGCTGTTTTTT

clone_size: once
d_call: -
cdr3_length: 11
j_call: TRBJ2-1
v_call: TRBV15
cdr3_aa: CATIKGPEQFF
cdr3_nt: TGTGCCACCATCAAGGGGCCTGAGCAGTTCTTC

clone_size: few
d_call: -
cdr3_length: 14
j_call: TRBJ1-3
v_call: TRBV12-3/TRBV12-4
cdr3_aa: CASSLPPAGNTIYF
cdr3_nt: TGTGCCAGCAGTCTCCCTCCGGCTGGAAACACCATATATTTT

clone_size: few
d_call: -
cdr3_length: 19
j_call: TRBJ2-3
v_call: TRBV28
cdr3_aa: CASRTYRGTTKTSTDTQYF
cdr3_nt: TGTGCCAGCAGAACTTATAGGGGGACAACAAAAACTAGCACAGATACGCAGTATTTT

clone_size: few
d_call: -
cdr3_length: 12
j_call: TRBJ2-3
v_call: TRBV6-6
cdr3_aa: CASSTGLDTQYF
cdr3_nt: TGTGCCAGCAGTACAGGGTTAGATACGCAGTATTTT

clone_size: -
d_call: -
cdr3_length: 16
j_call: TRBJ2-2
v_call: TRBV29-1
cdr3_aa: CSVVIWEKGNPGELFF
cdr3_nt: TGCAGCGTTGTGATATGGGAAAAGGGTAACCCCGGGGAGCTGTTTTTT

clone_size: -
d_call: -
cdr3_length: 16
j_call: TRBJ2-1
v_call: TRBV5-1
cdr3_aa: CASSLGPRLPYNEQFF
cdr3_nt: TGCGCCAGCAGCTTGGGGCCACGGCTCCCCTACAATGAGCAGTTCTTC

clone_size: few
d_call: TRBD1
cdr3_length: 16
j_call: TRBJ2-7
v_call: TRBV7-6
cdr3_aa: CASSLTVGDSAYEQYF
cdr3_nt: TGTGCCAGCAGCTTAACGGTGGGGGACAGTGCCTACGAGCAGTACTTC

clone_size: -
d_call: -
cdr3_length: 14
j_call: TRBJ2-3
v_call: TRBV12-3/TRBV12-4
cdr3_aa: CASSFGGMGDTQYF
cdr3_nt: TGTGCCAGCAGTTTCGGCGGGATGGGAGATACGCAGTATTTT

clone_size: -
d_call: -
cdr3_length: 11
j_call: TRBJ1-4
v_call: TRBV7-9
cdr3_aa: CASRRSEKLFF
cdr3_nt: TGTGCCAGCAGACGCAGTGAAAAACTGTTTTTT

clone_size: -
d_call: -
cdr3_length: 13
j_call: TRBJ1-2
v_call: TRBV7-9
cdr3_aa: CASSYGTNYGYTF
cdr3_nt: TGTGCCAGCAGCTACGGGACTAACTATGGCTACACCTTC

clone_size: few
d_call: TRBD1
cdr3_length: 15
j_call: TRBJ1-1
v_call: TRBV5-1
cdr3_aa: CASSFETGGPYEAFF
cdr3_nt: TGCGCCAGCAGCTTCGAAACAGGGGGACCGTATGAAGCTTTCTTT

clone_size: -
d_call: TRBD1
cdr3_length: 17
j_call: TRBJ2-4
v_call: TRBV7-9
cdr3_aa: CASSLATGQRVRNIQYF
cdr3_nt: TGTGCCAGCAGCTTAGCCACGGGACAGAGGGTGAGGAACATTCAGTACTTC

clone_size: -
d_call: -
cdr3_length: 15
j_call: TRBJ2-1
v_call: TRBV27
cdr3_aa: CASNKGGTTNNEQFF
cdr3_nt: TGTGCCAGCAACAAGGGGGGGACAACCAACAATGAGCAGTTCTTC

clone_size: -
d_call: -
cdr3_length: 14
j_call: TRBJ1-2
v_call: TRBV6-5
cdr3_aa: CASSPSPANYGYTF
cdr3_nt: TGTGCCAGCAGTCCCTCACCAGCGAACTATGGCTACACCTTC

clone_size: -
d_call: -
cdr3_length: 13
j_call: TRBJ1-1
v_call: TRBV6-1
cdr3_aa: CASKDWGGTEAFF
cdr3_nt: TGTGCCAGCAAGGATTGGGGAGGCACTGAAGCTTTCTTT

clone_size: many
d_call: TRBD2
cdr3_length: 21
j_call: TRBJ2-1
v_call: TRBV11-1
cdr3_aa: CASSSPRPGTDLAGTYNEQFF
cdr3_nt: TGTGCCAGCAGCTCACCAAGGCCCGGGACAGATCTAGCGGGGACTTACAATGAGCAGTTCTTC

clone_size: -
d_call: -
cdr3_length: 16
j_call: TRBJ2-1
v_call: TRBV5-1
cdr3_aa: CASSFGAGLVYNEQFF
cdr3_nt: TGCGCCAGCAGCTTTGGAGCGGGCCTTGTCTACAATGAGCAGTTCTTC

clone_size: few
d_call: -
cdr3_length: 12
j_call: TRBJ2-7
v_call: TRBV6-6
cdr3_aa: CASSLDMAEQYF
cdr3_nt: TGTGCCAGCAGCCTCGACATGGCGGAGCAGTACTTC

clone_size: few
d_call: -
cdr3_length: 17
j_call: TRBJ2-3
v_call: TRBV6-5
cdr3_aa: CASSYSSDGWSTDTQYF
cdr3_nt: TGTGCCAGCAGTTACTCCTCCGACGGGTGGAGCACAGATACGCAGTATTTT

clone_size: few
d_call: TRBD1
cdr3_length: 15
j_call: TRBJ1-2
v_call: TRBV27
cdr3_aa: CASRRTTGANYGYTF
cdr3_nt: TGTGCCAGCAGACGAACCACAGGGGCTAACTATGGCTACACCTTC

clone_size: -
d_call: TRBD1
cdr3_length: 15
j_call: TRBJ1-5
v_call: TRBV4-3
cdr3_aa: CASSQYRGPNQPQHF
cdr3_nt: TGCGCCAGCAGCCAATACAGGGGGCCCAATCAGCCCCAGCATTTT

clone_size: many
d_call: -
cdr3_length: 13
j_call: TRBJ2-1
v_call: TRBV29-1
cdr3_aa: CSEMGQGGDEQFF
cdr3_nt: TGCAGCGAGATGGGCCAGGGAGGCGATGAGCAGTTCTTC

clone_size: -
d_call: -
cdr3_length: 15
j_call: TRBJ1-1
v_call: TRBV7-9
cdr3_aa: CASRPRQAGDTEAFF
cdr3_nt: TGTGCCAGCCGACCGAGACAGGCTGGGGACACTGAAGCTTTCTTT

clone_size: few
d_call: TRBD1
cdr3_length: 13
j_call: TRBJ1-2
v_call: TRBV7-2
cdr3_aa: CASSPTGLYGYTF
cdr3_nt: TGTGCCAGCAGCCCGACAGGGCTCTATGGCTACACCTTC

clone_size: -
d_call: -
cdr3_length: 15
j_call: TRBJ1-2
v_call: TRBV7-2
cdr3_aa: CASSFRQETNYGYTF
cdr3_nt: TGTGCCAGCAGCTTTCGACAGGAAACTAACTATGGCTACACCTTC

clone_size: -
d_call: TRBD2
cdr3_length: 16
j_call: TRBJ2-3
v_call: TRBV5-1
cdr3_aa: CASSFPRGLGTDTQYF
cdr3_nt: TGCGCCAGCAGCTTTCCCAGGGGACTAGGCACAGATACGCAGTATTTT

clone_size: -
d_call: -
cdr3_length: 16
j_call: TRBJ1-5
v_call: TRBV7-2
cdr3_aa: CASSLSAGRPNQPQHF
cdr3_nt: TGTGCCAGCAGCTTATCGGCAGGGCGCCCCAATCAGCCCCAGCATTTT

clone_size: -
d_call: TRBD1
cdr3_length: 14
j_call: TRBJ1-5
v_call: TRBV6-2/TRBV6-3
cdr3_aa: CASSRDRGSQPQHF
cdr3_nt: TGTGCCAGCAGCAGGGACAGGGGAAGTCAGCCCCAGCATTTT

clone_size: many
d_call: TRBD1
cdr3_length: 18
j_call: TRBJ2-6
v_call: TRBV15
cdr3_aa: CATSSRTGSLSGANVLTF
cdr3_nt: TGTGCCACCAGCAGCCGGACAGGGTCTCTCTCTGGGGCCAACGTCCTGACTTTC

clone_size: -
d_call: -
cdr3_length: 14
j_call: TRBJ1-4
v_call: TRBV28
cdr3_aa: CASRPQGNMEKLFF
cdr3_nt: TGTGCCAGCAGGCCCCAGGGGAATATGGAAAAACTGTTTTTT

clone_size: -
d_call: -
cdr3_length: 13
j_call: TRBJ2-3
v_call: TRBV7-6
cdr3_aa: CASSLAESDTQYF
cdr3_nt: TGTGCCAGCAGCTTAGCTGAATCAGATACGCAGTATTTT

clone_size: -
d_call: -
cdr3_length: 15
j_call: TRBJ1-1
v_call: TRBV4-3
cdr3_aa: CASSQEATGSIEAFF
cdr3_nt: TGCGCCAGCAGCCAAGAGGCCACAGGGTCCATTGAAGCTTTCTTT

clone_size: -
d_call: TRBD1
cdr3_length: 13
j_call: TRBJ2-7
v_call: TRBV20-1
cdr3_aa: CSAWDRDSYEQYF
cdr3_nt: TGCAGTGCTTGGGACAGGGACTCGTACGAGCAGTACTTC

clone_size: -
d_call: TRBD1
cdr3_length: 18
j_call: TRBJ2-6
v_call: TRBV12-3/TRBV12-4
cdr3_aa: CASSPGTGSLSGANVLTF
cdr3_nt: TGTGCCAGCAGCCCAGGGACAGGGTCCCTCTCTGGGGCCAACGTCCTGACTTTC

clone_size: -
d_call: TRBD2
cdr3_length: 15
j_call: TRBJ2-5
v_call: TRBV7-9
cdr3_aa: CASGSPRGGKQTQYF
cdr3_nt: TGCGCCAGCGGCTCTCCCCGCGGGGGTAAGCAGACCCAGTACTTC

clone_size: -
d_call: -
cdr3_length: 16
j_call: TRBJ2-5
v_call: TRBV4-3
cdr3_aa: CASSQELRVRTETQYF
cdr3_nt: TGCGCCAGCAGCCAAGAGTTACGGGTCCGGACGGAGACCCAGTACTTC

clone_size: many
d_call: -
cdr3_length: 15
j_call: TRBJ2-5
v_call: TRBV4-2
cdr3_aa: CASSPYGRDQETQYF
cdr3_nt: TGTGCCAGCAGCCCTTACGGCAGGGATCAAGAGACCCAGTACTTC

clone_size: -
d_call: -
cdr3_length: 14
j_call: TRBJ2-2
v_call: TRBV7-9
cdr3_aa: CASRPGGGTGELFF
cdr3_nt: TGTGCCAGCAGGCCGGGGGGCGGCACCGGGGAGCTGTTTTTT